This paragraph covers one T cell receptor (beta chain) sequence. Researchers prepared the TCRbeta library using unique molecular identifiers, the study reports. MiXCR, run by TCRdb on the PCR reads, gives a single entry per CDR3 protein. The sample yields about 540,000 distinct CDR3 sequences, around 18% seen once. The sample comes from a study of T-cell reconstitution after alpha-beta-depleted transplantation in children. The clonotype originates from a human donor who donated a stem cell graft to a child with acute lymphoblastic leukemia. Material: PBMCs from the stem cell graft donor, obtained from the stem cell graft.

DNA of the CDR3: TGTGCCAGCAGCTTTCGGGGCGGGAGTGGAACCCAGTACTTC. It codes for CASSFRGGSGTQYF. This sequence joins TRBV13 and TRBJ2-5; 7 bases map to TRBD2. The V gene's germline CDR1 is PRHDT and CDR2 FYEKMQ (reference sequence). This CDR3 contains 14 residues. The J segment lost 8 bases and the V segment lost 3 bases, leaving 9 bases of the junction unmatched.